This is a list of T cell receptor beta chains from one sample in a study of control samples from healthy donors and cancer patients. Produced via immunoSEQ multiplex PCR; TCRdb's table is partial and in-frame only. This listing includes under 200,000 clones. Sequenced input: blood. The receptors were sampled from a woman aged 30 to 39 in good health. The CDR3 runs from the conserved cysteine through the conserved F or W. Each record gives: D gene, V gene, J gene, CDR3 DNA, CDR3 protein. A D gene is named only where the DNA matches it firmly.

.	TRBV12-3/TRBV12-4	TRBJ1-6	TGTGCCAGCAGAAGGGGCGGTCGGGGACCCCTCCACTTT	CASRRGGRGPLHF
.	TRBV4-2	TRBJ1-2	TGTGCCAGCAGCCAAGTCAGCGGAACGGGGGGCTACACCTTC	CASSQVSGTGGYTF
TRBD1	TRBV3-1/TRBV3-2	TRBJ1-5	TGTGCCAGCAGTCCCCTGGGACAGTATAAGCCCCAGCATTTT	CASSPLGQYKPQHF
TRBD1	TRBV5-1	TRBJ2-3	TGCGCCAGCCATGGGGGACAGATGCTCACAGATACGCAGTATTTT	CASHGGQMLTDTQYF
.	TRBV27	TRBJ1-4	TGTGCCAGCAGTTTATACTGGGGGCCCAATGAAAAACTGTTTTTT	CASSLYWGPNEKLFF
TRBD1	TRBV19	TRBJ1-6	TGTGCCAGTAGGAGATTGACAGGGGCAAGCTCCTATAATTCACCCCTCCACTTT	CASRRLTGASSYNSPLHF
TRBD1	TRBV7-2	TRBJ1-4	TGTGCCAGCAGCTTAGCAGGGGGCGGCGAAAAACTGTTTTTT	CASSLAGGGEKLFF
TRBD1	TRBV2	TRBJ2-7	TGTGCCAGCAGTGATGGGGTTCGACAGGGGGCTGACGAGCAGTACTTC	CASSDGVRQGADEQYF
.	TRBV14	TRBJ2-5	TGTGCCAGCAGCCAATGGGTGAGGGACGAGACCCAGTACTTC	CASSQWVRDETQYF
TRBD1	TRBV9	TRBJ1-1	TGTGCCAGCAGCGGATACTTAGGGACAGCTCTGGAGGCTTTCTTT	CASSGYLGTALEAFF
TRBD1	TRBV28	TRBJ1-2	TGTGCCAGCAGGGGTTCCCGACAGGGCTATGGCTACACCTTC	CASRGSRQGYGYTF
TRBD1	TRBV10-3	TRBJ2-2	TGTGCCATCTCCAGGGGGCGCGACGGGGAGCTGTTTTTT	CAISRGRDGELFF
.	TRBV3-1/TRBV3-2	TRBJ2-5	TGTGCCAGCAGCCAACGCGGAGGCGCCCCCGGGGCCCAGTACTTC	CASSQRGGAPGAQYF
TRBD2	TRBV28	TRBJ2-7	TGTGCCAGCAGTTTACTGTTTTCTGCAGCGGGGGGCACCTACGAGCAGTACTTC	CASSLLFSAAGGTYEQYF
.	TRBV7-6	TRBJ1-1	TGTGCCAGCAGCTTAGGGCAGGGGCCAGGAACTGAAGCTTTCTTT	CASSLGQGPGTEAFF
TRBD2	TRBV18	TRBJ2-7	TGTGCCAGCTCAGAGACTAGCGGCTACGAGCAGTACTTC	CASSETSGYEQYF
.	TRBV28	TRBJ1-2	TGTGCCAGCAGTTACAGGGATGGCTACACCTTC	CASSYRDGYTF
TRBD1	TRBV18	TRBJ1-6	TGTGCCAGCTCACCGGGGACAGGGGCGAGAAATTCACCCCTCCACTTT	CASSPGTGARNSPLHF
.	TRBV5-1	TRBJ1-1	TGCGCCAGCAGGTACAAGGGACACCGGAACACTGAAGCTTTCTTT	CASRYKGHRNTEAFF
TRBD1	TRBV27	TRBJ2-7	TGTGCCAGCAGGGGGACAGGGGATCGTGAGCAGTACTTC	CASRGTGDREQYF
.	TRBV28	TRBJ1-1	TGTGCCAGCAGTTACCTCCTAGCAGGGAACACTGAAGCTTTCTTT	CASSYLLAGNTEAFF